The clone carrying this T cell receptor beta chain was counted a single time. The antigen remains undetermined. The study ran its PCR with 60 Vbeta and 13 Jbeta primers. Profiled with immunoSEQ multiplex PCR; TCRdb holds only in-frame clones, not every one. The profile shows fewer than 200,000 clones, about 86% of them singletons. CDR1 and CDR2 from the germline V gene are MDHEN and SYDVKM. V lost 4 bases and J lost 0; bases outside the gene matches: 10. CDR3 length: 17 amino acids. These data belong to a study of cytomegalovirus exposure and HLA in healthy donors. Turning to the study itself: A data release that came early held 80 million to 95 million unique TCRs from HLA-typed donors.

Whole-study findings and limits: Highly shared variants forming one cluster were likely a sequencing artifact. A previous analysis found most TCR beta V segments productive roughly 87% or roughly 30% of the time. Near-uniform donor sequencing depth was presumed by presence/absence analyses.

The chain recombines TRBV28 with TRBJ2-3, with 7 bases matching TRBD2. Sequences were obtained from PBMCs. The clonotype originates from a woman aged 30 to 39 in good health and CMV-seronegative. The CDR3, as DNA: TGTGCCAGCAGTTCCCCGAGACTAGCTGTTAGCACAGATACGCAGTATTTT. Its protein product is CASSSPRLAVSTDTQYF.